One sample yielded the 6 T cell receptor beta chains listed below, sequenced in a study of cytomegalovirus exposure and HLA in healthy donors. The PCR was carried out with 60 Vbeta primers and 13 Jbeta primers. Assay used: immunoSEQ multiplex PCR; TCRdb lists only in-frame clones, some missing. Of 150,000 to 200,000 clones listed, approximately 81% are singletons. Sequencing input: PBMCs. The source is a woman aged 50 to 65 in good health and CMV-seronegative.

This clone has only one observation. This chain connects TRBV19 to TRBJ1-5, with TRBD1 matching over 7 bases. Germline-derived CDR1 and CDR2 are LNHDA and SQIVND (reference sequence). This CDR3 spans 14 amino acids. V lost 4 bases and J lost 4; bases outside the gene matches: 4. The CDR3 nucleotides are TGTGCCAGTAGTACAGACAGGGTGAATCAGCCCCAGCATTTT. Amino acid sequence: CASSTDRVNQPQHF.

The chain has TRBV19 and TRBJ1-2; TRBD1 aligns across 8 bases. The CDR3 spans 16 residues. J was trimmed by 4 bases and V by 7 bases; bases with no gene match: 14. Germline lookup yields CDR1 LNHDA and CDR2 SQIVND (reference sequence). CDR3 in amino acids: CASNPWGTGDRYGYTF. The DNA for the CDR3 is TGTGCCAGTAACCCTTGGGGGACAGGAGATCGCTATGGCTACACCTTC.

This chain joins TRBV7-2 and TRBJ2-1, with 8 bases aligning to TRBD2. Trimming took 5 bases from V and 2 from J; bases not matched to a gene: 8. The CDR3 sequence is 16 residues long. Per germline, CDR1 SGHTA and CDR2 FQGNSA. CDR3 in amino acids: CASSPHSGGTYNEQFF. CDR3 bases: TGTGCCAGCAGCCCACACAGCGGGGGAACCTACAATGAGCAGTTCTTC.

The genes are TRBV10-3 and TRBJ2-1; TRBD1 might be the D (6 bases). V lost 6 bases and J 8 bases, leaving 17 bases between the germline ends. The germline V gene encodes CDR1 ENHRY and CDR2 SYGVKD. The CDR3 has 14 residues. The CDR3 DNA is TGTGCCATCAGGGACAGCGACAGTTCGGATGAGCAGTTCTTC. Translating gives CAIRDSDSSDEQFF.

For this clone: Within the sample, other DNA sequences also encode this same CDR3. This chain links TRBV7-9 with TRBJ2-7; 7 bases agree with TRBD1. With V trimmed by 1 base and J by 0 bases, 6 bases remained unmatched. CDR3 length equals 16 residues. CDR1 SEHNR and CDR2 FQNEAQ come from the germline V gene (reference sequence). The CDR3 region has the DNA TGTGCCAGCAGCTTAGGGGTGGGGGACAGCTCCTACGAGCAGTACTTC. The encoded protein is CASSLGVGDSSYEQYF.

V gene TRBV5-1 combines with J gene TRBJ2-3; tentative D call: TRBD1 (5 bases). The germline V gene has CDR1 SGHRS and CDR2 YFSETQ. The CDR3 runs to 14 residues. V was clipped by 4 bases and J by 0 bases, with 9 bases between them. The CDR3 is CASSLTGSTDTQYF. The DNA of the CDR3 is TGCGCCAGCAGCCTTACAGGTAGCACAGATACGCAGTATTTT.